This TCR beta chain was observed in a study of T-cell memory formation after mild COVID-19. Study outcomes and limitations: Clones which contracted sat mainly in CM and EM if CD4+, and in EMRA if CD8+. Researchers found some responding clones in pre-infection memory, a sign that cross-reactive memory joined.

In its sample, this clonotype was seen many times. Its antigen is as yet unknown. Libraries for TCRalpha and TCRbeta carried sample barcodes and unique molecular identifiers via 5'RACE. One entry per CDR3 protein results from TCRdb running MiXCR on the 5' RACE reads. In the table there are around 450,000 distinct CDR3 sequences, less than 25% of which are singletons. Sequenced input: PBMCs or a T cell subset sorted from them (not recorded which). This TCR came from an adult woman who had mild COVID-19 (a few samples of this study predate the infection). Cell type and time point are not known.

The DNA for the CDR3 is TGTGCCAGCAGTTTGGCGTCAGGGGTCCACGAGCAGTACTTC. Translated, it gives CASSLASGVHEQYF. The chain links TRBV12-3 or TRBV12-4 to TRBJ2-7; maybe TRBD1 (6 bases). The length of the CDR3 is 14 residues. V gave up 3 bases and J gave up 5 bases, with 14 bases separating them.